The 15 T cell receptor beta chains in this list originate from one sample, sequenced in a study of T-cell reconstitution after alpha-beta-depleted transplantation in children. Unique molecular identifiers were incorporated during preparation of the TCRbeta library. TCRdb processed the PCR reads anew with MiXCR; each CDR3 protein has one entry. The sample includes some 300,000 distinct CDR3 sequences, 6.5% to 9% of them seen just once. These receptors are not linked to any known antigen. Broader study findings: One year after transplant, T-cell counts and diversity came mostly from newly produced T cells.

Sequencing used peripheral blood, obtained 360 days after TCRalphabeta/CD19-depleted stem cell transplant. These receptors were obtained from a female patient aged 2 to 10 who had a stem cell transplant for Fanconi anemia, so the T cells may come from the graft donor.

This clonotype came up a few times. This chain joins TRBV5-1 and TRBJ1-1, with 7 positions matching TRBD1. The CDR3 covers 13 residues. CDR1 SGHRS and CDR2 YFSETQ come from the germline V gene. The ends lost 0 bases at V and 11 bases at J; junction bases unmatched: 7. The CDR3 loop is CASSLVDRSQAFF. CDR3 DNA sequence: TGCGCCAGCAGCTTGGTGGACAGGTCGCAGGCTTTCTTT. Filled out from reference TRBV5-1 and TRBJ1-1, the complete variable domain reads KAGVTQTPRYLIKTRGQQVTLSCSPISGHRSVSWYQQTPGQGLQFLFEYFSETQRNKGNFPGRFSGRQFSNSRSEMNVSTLELGDSALYLCASSLVDRSQAFFGQGTRLTVV.

This clonotype was detected only a few times. The chain joins TRBV19 to TRBJ1-5; D possibly corresponds to TRBD1 (6 bases). V lost 9 bases and J 0 bases, leaving 15 bases between the germline ends. CDR1 LNHDA and CDR2 SQIVND come from the germline V gene (reference sequence). The CDR3 extends over 15 amino acids. The CDR3: CASRRTDYSNQPQHF. As DNA, the CDR3 is TGTGCCAGCAGACGGACAGATTATAGCAATCAGCCCCAGCATTTT.

In this sample, this clonotype turned up many times. The rearrangement uses TRBV7-9 and TRBJ2-7; 7 nucleotides agree with TRBD1. Germline CDR1 reads SEHNR; CDR2 reads FQNEAQ (reference sequence). CDR3 length equals 14 residues. V shed 3 bases and J 2 bases; nucleotides not matched to a gene: 4. The CDR3 nucleotides read TGTGCCAGCAGCTTCGACAGGGATACCTACGAGCAGTACGTC. It codes for CASSFDRDTYEQYV.

V and J are TRBV28 and TRBJ2-7; TRBD2 is a possible D gene (6 bases). V was trimmed by 6 bases and J by 7 bases, leaving 13 bases between them. Germline V gene lookup returns CDR1 MDHEN and CDR2 SYDVKM. The CDR3 is 12 amino acids. CDR3 protein: CASSLKAGEQYV. The CDR3 region has the DNA TGTGCCAGCAGCCTCAAAGCGGGTGAGCAGTACGTC.

This clonotype was observed a handful of times. V gene TRBV7-9 combines with J gene TRBJ1-1, with 8 positions matching TRBD1. Unmatched junction bases numbered 6, after V lost 5 bases and J lost 4 bases. Germline V gene lookup returns CDR1 SEHNR and CDR2 FQNEAQ (reference sequence). The length of the CDR3 is 14 residues. CDR3 nucleotide sequence: TGTGCCAGCAGCCCTTCAGGGGGCTTCACTGAAGCTTTCTTT. Translation gives CASSPSGGFTEAFF.

This clonotype was observed at least ten times. This chain uses TRBV28 with TRBJ1-5, with a weak D call TRBD1 (5 bases). V lost 3 bases to trimming and J lost 2 bases, with 11 bases between them. CDR1 and CDR2 from the germline V gene are MDHEN and SYDVKM. The CDR3 consists of 15 residues. CDR3 protein: CASSLLRGGNQPQHF. CDR3 nucleotides: TGTGCCAGCAGTTTGTTGAGGGGTGGCAATCAGCCCCAGCATTTT.

This clonotype was counted ten times or more. The rearrangement links TRBV24-1 to TRBJ1-2; D unresolved. The V and J ends lost 7 bases and 2 bases respectively, with 13 bases between them. CDR1 and CDR2 (germline): KGHDR, SFDVKD. The CDR3 consists of 14 residues. CDR3 region: CATSDGPGNYGYTF. Written as DNA, the CDR3 is TGTGCCACCAGCGACGGACCGGGAAACTATGGCTACACCTTC.

The table lists this clonotype with many counts. The J gene is TRBJ1-6, the V gene TRBV6-2 or TRBV6-3, with no clear D. The CDR3 extends over 16 amino acids. CDR1 is MNHEY, CDR2 SVGEGT, per germline. Trimming removed 2 bases from V and 10 bases from J, with 18 bases in between. In DNA, the CDR3 is TGTGCCAGCAGTTACGTGCAGGACGCCAATAGCTCACCCCTCCACTTT. Encoded protein: CASSYVQDANSSPLHF.

This clonotype was seen ten or more times. The V and J genes are TRBV27 and TRBJ2-2; D perhaps matches TRBD1 (5 bases). The CDR3 loop spans 13 amino acids. Germline-derived CDR1 and CDR2 are MNHEY and SMNVEV (reference sequence). Trimming took 7 bases from V and 1 from J, leaving 7 bases between them. The CDR3 loop reads CASKRGNTGELFF. CDR3 DNA sequence: TGTGCCAGCAAAAGGGGGAACACCGGGGAGCTGTTTTTT.

The sample holds many counts of this clonotype. The chain couples TRBV5-1 to TRBJ2-3; TRBD2 matches at 12 bases. Germline CDR1 reads SGHRS; CDR2 reads YFSETQ. Trimming at V came to 0 bases and at J to 7 bases, leaving 6 bases not matched to a gene. There are 16 residues in the CDR3. CDR3 in amino acids: CASSLASGGGTHTQYF. The CDR3 nucleotides read TGCGCCAGCAGCTTGGCTAGCGGGGGGGGCACTCATACGCAGTATTTT.

This rearrangement joins TRBV6-2 or TRBV6-3 to TRBJ2-2; 7 nucleotides match TRBD1. This CDR3 spans 15 amino acids. Germline assignment: CDR1 MNHEY and CDR2 SVGEGT. The J segment lost 3 bases and the V segment lost 5 bases, leaving 6 bases of the junction unmatched. The DNA for the CDR3 is TGTGCCAGCAGTAATCGACAGGGAGACACCGGGGAGCTGTTTTTT. Translation: CASSNRQGDTGELFF.

This chain links TRBV6-7 with TRBJ1-4, with a possible D match to TRBD1 (6 bases). TRBV6-7 is reported as an ORF; its role is uncertain. The CDR3 runs to 19 residues. DNA of the CDR3: TGTACCTGCAGTTTACAGGGAATCGGAGTGGTGGGCGAAAATGAAAAACTGTTTTTT. Its translation: CTCSLQGIGVVGENEKLFF.

CDR3 nucleotides: TGTGCCGCTCAGAGCTCGAACACCGGGGAGCTGTTTTTT. Residues: CAAQSSNTGELFF. V is TRBV19 and J is TRBJ2-2; D is ambiguous. The germline CDR1 and CDR2 sequences are LNHDA and SQIVND (reference sequence). V was cut by 11 bases and J by 0 bases, with 10 bases left in between. The CDR3 spans 13 residues.

This clonotype was counted ten times or more. This sequence joins TRBV29-1 and TRBJ1-2; D perhaps matches TRBD1 (5 bases). V was pared by 3 bases and J by 4 bases, with 9 bases between. This CDR3 has 12 residues. In germline, CDR1 is SQVTM, CDR2 ANQGSEA. The CDR3 sequence: CSVDQGGYGYTF. In DNA, the CDR3 is TGCAGCGTTGATCAGGGAGGCTATGGCTACACCTTC.

This clonotype was seen many times. The chain employs TRBV6-5 and TRBJ2-3; TRBD1 might be the D (5 bases). Germline values: CDR1 MNHEY, CDR2 SVGAGI. V dropped 0 bases and J dropped 2 bases, with 9 bases sitting between them. The CDR3 covers 15 residues. This CDR3 is CASSYSGGHTDTQYF. CDR3 coding DNA: TGTGCCAGCAGTTACTCAGGTGGACACACAGATACGCAGTATTTT.